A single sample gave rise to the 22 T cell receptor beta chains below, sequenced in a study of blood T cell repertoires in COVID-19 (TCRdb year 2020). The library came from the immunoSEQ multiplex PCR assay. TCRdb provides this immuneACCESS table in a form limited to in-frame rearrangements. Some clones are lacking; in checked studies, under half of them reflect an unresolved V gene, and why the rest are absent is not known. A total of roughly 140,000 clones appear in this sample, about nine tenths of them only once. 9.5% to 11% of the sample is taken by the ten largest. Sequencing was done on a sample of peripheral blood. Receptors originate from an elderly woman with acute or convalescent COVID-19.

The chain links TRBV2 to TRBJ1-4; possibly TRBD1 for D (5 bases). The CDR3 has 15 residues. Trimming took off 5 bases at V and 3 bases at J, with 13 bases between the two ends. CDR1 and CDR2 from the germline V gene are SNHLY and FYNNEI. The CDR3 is CASSRTIDANEKLFF. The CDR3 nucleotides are TGTGCCAGCAGTCGGACAATCGACGCTAATGAAAAACTGTTTTTT.

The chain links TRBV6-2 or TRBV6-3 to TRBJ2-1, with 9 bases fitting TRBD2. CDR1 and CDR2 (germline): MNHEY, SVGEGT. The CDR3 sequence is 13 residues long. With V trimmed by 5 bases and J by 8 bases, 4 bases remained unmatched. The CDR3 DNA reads TGTGCCAGCAGTATGGGACTAGCCGATGAGCAGTTCTTC. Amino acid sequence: CASSMGLADEQFF.

CDR3 sequence reads: CASSPPGIGTINTGELFF. In nucleotides, the CDR3 is TGTGCCAGCAGCCCCCCCGGGATTGGGACTATCAACACCGGGGAGCTGTTTTTT. The chain carries TRBV7-2 and TRBJ2-2; TRBD2 agrees at 7 bases. This CDR3 is built from 18 residues. V lost 5 bases to trimming and J lost 2 bases; unmatched junction nucleotides: 14. Germline V gene sequence: CDR1 SGHTA, CDR2 FQGNSA.

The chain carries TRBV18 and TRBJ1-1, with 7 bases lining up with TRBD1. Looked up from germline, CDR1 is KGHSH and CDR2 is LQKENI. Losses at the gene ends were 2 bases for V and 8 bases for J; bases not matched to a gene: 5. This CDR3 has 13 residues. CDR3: CASSPGTDREAFF. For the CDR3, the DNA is TGTGCCAGCTCACCAGGGACAGACCGCGAAGCTTTCTTT.

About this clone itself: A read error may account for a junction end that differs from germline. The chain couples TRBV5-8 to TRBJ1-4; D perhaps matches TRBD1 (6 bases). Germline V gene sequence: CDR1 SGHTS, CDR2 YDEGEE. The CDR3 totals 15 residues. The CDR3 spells CASNLPGAGYEKLFF. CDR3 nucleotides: TGTGCCAGCAACTTGCCAGGGGCGGGTTACGAAAAACTGTTTTTT.

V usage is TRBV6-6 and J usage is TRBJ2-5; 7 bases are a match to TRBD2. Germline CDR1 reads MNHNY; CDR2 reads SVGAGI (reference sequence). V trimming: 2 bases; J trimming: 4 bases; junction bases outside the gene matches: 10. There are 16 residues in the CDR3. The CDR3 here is CASSYGGEGSIETQYF. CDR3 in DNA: TGTGCCAGCAGTTACGGAGGGGAGGGGTCGATAGAGACCCAGTACTTC.

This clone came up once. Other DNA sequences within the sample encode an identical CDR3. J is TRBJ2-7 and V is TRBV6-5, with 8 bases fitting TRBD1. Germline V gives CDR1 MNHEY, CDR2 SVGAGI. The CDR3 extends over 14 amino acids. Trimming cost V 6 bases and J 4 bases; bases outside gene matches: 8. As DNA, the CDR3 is TGTGCCAGCAGCCTCGACAGGGGCCCTTACGAGCAGTACTTC. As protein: CASSLDRGPYEQYF.

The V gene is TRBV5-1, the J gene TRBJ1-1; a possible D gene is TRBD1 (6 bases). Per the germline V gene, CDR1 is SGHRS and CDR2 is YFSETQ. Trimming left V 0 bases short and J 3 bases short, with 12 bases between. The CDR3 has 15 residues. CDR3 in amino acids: CASSLGQGSHTEAFF. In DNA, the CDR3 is TGCGCCAGCAGCTTGGGGCAGGGGTCGCACACTGAAGCTTTCTTT. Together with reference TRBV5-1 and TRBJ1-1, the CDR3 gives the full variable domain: KAGVTQTPRYLIKTRGQQVTLSCSPISGHRSVSWYQQTPGQGLQFLFEYFSETQRNKGNFPGRFSGRQFSNSRSEMNVSTLELGDSALYLCASSLGQGSHTEAFFGQGTRLTVV.

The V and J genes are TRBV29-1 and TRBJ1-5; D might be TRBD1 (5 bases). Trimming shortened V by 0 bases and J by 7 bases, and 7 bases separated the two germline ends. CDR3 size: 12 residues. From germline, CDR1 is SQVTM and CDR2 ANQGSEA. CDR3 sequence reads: CSVEDKGQPQHF. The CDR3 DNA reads TGCAGCGTTGAAGATAAGGGGCAGCCCCAGCATTTT.

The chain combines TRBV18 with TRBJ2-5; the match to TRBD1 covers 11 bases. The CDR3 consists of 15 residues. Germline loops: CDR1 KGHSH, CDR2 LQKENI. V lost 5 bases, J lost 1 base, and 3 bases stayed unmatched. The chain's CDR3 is CASSAGQGVQETQYF. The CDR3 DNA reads TGTGCCAGCTCAGCGGGACAGGGGGTCCAAGAGACCCAGTACTTC.

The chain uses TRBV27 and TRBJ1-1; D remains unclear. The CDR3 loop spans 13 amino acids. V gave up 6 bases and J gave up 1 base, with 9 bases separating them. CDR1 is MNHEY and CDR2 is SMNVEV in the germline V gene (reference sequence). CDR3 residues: CASSPSTNTEAFF. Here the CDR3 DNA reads TGTGCCAGCAGCCCCAGTACGAACACTGAAGCTTTCTTT.

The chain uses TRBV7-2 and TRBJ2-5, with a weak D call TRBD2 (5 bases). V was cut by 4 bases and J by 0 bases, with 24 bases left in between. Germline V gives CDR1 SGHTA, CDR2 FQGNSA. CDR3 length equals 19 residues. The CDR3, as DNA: TGTGCCAGCAGCTCCGTGGGGTCCGGGATTAGCTTTTACCAAGAGACCCAGTACTTC. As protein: CASSSVGSGISFYQETQYF.

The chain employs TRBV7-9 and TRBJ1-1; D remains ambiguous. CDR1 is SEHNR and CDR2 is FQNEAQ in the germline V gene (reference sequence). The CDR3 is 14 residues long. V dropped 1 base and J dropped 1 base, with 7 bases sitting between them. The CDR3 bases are TGTGCCAGCAGCTTAGTGATGGCGAACACTGAAGCTTTCTTT. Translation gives CASSLVMANTEAFF.

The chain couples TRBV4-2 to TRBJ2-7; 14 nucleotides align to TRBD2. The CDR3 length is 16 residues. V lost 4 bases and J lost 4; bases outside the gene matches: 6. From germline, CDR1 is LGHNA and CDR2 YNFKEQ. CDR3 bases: TGTGCCAGCAGCCCCGCCGGGACTAGCGGGGGATACGAGCAGTACTTC. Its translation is CASSPAGTSGGYEQYF.

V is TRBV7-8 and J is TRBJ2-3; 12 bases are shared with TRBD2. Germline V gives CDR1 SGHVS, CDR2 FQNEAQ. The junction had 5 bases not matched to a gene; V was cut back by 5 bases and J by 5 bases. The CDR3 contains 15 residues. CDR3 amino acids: CASSRLAGAGDTQYF. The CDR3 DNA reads TGTGCCAGCAGCCGACTAGCGGGGGCGGGAGATACGCAGTATTTT.

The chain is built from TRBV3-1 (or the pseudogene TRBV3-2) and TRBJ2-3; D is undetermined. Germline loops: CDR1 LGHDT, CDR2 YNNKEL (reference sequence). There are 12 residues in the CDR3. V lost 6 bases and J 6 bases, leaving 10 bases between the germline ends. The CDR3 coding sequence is TGTGCCAGCAGTCTTTCTTCGGATACGCAGTATTTT. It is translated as CASSLSSDTQYF.

CDR3 in amino acids: CASSPPPGDTEAFF. CDR3 sequence (DNA): TGTGCCAGCTCACCACCGCCGGGAGACACTGAAGCTTTCTTT. This chain links TRBV18 with TRBJ1-1; D is unresolved. Trimming shortened V by 0 bases and J by 3 bases, and 8 bases separated the two germline ends. CDR3 size: 14 residues. Germline V gene data show CDR1 as KGHSH and CDR2 as LQKENI.

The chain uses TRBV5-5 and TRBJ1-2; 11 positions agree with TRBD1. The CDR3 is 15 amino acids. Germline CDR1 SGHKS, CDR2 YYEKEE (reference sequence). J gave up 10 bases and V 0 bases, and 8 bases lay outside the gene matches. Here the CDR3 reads CASSLDAGQGVFYTF. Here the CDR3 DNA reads TGTGCCAGCAGCTTGGACGCGGGACAGGGGGTTTTCTACACCTTC.

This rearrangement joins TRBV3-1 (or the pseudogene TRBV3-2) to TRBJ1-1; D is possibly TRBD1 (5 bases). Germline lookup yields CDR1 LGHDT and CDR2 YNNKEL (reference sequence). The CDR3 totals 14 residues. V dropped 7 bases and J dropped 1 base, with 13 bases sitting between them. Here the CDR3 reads CASTHRQQNTEAFF. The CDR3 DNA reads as TGTGCCAGCACCCACCGACAGCAGAACACTGAAGCTTTCTTT.

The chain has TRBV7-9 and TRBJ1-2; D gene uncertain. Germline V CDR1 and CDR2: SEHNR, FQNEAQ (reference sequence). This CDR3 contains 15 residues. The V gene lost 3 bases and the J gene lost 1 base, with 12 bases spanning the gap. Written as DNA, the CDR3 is TGTGCCAGCAGCTTCGCGGAACAATATAACTATGGCTACACCTTC. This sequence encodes CASSFAEQYNYGYTF.

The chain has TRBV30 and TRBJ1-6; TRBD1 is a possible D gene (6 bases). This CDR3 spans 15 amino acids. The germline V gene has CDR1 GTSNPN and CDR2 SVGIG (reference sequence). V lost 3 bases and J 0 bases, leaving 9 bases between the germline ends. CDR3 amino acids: CAWRTGSSYNSPLHF. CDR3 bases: TGTGCCTGGAGGACAGGAAGCTCCTATAATTCACCCCTCCACTTT. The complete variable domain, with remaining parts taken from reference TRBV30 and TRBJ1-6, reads SQTIHQWPATLVQPVGSPLSLECTVEGTSNPNLYWYRQAAGRGLQLLFYSVGIGQISSEVPQNLSASRPQDRQFILSSKKLLLSDSGFYLCAWRTGSSYNSPLHFGNGTRLTVT.

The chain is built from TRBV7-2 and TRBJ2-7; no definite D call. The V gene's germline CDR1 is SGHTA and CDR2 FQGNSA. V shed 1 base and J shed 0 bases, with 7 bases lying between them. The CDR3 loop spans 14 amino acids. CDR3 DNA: TGTGCCAGCAGCTTAGATCCCAGCTCCTACGAGCAGTACTTC. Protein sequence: CASSLDPSSYEQYF.